This entry is about one TCR beta chain. Its antigen remains unidentified. A junction end diverges from the germline sequence, so it may reflect a read error. This sample was included in a study of T cells after yellow fever vaccination. A universal primer site and UMIs were added as TCR cDNA was made by 5'RACE template switching. In TCRdb, the 5' RACE reads were re-called with MiXCR into one record per CDR3 protein. The profile shows approximately 510,000 distinct CDR3 sequences, roughly 22% of them singletons. Points from the study as a whole: In post-booster samples, most primary-vaccination clones reappeared (approximately 96% CD4, roughly 90% CD8).

Germline CDR1 SGDLS, CDR2 YYNGEE. The CDR3 length is 14 residues. This specimen consisted of PBMCs, obtained approximately 22 days after the first yellow fever vaccination. The origin of this receptor is a man aged 18 to 30 who received the YFV17D yellow fever vaccine. The chain recombines TRBV9 with TRBJ2-1; 11 bases align to TRBD1. This CDR3 is CASSTRDRGTRKLF. The CDR3 DNA follows: TGTGCCAGCAGCACCCGGGACAGGGGGACTCGTAAGCTCTTC. Together with reference TRBV9 and TRBJ2-1, the CDR3 gives the full variable domain: DSGVTQTPKHLITATGQRVTLRCSPRSGDLSVYWYQQSLDQGLQFLIQYYNGEERAKGNILERFSAQQFPDLHSELNLSSLELGDSALYFCASSTRDRGTRKLFGPGTRLTVL.